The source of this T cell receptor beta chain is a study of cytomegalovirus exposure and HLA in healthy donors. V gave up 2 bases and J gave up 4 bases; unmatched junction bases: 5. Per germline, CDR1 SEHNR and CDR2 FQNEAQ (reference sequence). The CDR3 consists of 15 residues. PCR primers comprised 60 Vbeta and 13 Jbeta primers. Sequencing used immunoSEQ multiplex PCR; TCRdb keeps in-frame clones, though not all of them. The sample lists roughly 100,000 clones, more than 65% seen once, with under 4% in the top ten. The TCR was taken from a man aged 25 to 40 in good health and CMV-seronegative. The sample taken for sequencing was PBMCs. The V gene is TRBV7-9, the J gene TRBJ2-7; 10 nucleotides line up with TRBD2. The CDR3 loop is CASSLRTSGTYEQYF. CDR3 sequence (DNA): TGTGCCAGCAGCTTAAGAACTAGCGGGACTTACGAGCAGTACTTC.